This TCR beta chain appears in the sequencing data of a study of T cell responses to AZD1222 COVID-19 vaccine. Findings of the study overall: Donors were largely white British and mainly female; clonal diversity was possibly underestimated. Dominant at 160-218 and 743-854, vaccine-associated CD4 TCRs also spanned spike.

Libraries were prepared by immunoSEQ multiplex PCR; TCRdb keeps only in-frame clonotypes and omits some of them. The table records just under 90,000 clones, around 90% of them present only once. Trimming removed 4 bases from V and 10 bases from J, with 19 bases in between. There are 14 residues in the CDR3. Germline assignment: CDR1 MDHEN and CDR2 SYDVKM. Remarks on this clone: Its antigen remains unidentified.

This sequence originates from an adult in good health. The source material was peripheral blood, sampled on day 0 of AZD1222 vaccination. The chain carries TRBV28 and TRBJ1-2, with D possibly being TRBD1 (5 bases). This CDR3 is CASSSSSGTEIYTF. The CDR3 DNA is TGTGCCAGCAGTTCTTCATCCGGGACGGAAATCTACACCTTC.